The subject of this entry is one T cell receptor (beta chain). The data derive from a study of blood T cell repertoires in COVID-19. This CDR3 has 15 amino acids. Germline V gene sequence: CDR1 SGHTA, CDR2 FQGTGA. The J segment lost 6 bases and the V segment lost 5 bases, leaving 3 bases of the junction unmatched. Data came from immunoSEQ multiplex PCR; TCRdb stores just in-frame clones and leaves some out. The sample gives under 250,000 clones, about 85% of which show up once; under 14% is in the top ten. The sequenced sample consisted of PBMCs or T cells enriched from blood (not recorded which). The sequence derives from a man aged 25 to 45 who had recovered from COVID-19. The genes are TRBV7-3 and TRBJ2-2; TRBD2 matches at 13 bases. The CDR3 loop reads CASSPGLAGAGELFF. Written as DNA, the CDR3 is TGTGCCAGCAGCCCCGGACTAGCGGGGGCCGGGGAGCTGTTTTTT.